The 15 T cell receptor beta chains below come from one sample, sequenced in a study of blood T cells in healthy people across ages. Using a J-beta primer mix together with a sample-barcoded 5' primer, a second PCR was run for roughly 6 to 12 cycles. Each CDR3 protein gets one entry after TCRdb re-called the 5' RACE reads with MiXCR. The sample has about a million distinct CDR3 sequences, roughly half seen once; the top ten hold around 21%. Material for sequencing was blood. Receptors were obtained from a woman aged 55-69 years in good health.

The chain recombines TRBV7-8 with TRBJ2-7; D unresolved. Germline V gene data show CDR1 as SGHVS and CDR2 as FQNEAQ. The CDR3 is 14 amino acids. V lost 1 base and J 0 bases, leaving 7 bases between the germline ends. The CDR3 reads CASSLGSNSYEQYF. The CDR3 nucleotides are TGTGCCAGCAGCTTAGGGTCTAACTCCTACGAGCAGTACTTC.

J is TRBJ2-5 and V is TRBV20-1, with D perhaps matching TRBD2 (6 bases). The length of the CDR3 is 15 residues. Germline loops: CDR1 DFQATT, CDR2 SNEGSKA (reference sequence). V shed 7 bases and J shed 3 bases, with 21 bases lying between them. In nucleotides, the CDR3 is TGCAGTGGGCAGGACATTCTCCGGGAGAAAGAGACCCAGTACTTC. It translates to CSGQDILREKETQYF.

This chain joins TRBV28 and TRBJ1-1; weak D call: TRBD1 (5 bases). This CDR3 spans 14 amino acids. Between the trimmed V and J ends, which lost 7 bases and 1 base, there was a span of 13 bases. Germline V lookup: CDR1 MDHEN, CDR2 SYDVKM. CDR3 region: CASISPGGNTEAFF. The CDR3 DNA is TGTGCCAGCATTTCTCCCGGGGGGAACACTGAAGCTTTCTTT.

The chain carries TRBV20-1 and TRBJ2-1, with D perhaps assigned TRBD1 or TRBD2 (5 bases each). The last part of the DNA fits TRBJ2-7 better; the J call may be wrong. Germline CDR1 DFQATT, CDR2 SNEGSKA (reference sequence). This CDR3 region has 14 residues. Written as DNA, the CDR3 is TGCAGTGCTAGCACGGGACCACCATACAATGAGCAGTACTTC. Translated: CSASTGPPYNEQYF.

The V call is TRBV4-1, the J call TRBJ2-5; possible D gene TRBD2, 5 bases. This CDR3 contains 14 residues. Germline V lookup: CDR1 MGHRA, CDR2 YSYEKL. Trimming stripped 4 bases from V and 3 bases from J, with 12 bases between. This CDR3 reads CASSRELVEETQYF. CDR3 DNA: TGCGCCAGCAGCCGGGAGTTGGTGGAAGAGACCCAGTACTTC.

CDR3 amino acids: CASSFNPTGADTQYF. CDR3 sequence (DNA): TGTGCCAGCAGTTTTAACCCGACCGGCGCAGATACGCAGTATTTT. V usage is TRBV28 and J usage is TRBJ2-3; D is ambiguous. V lost 3 bases and J 4 bases, leaving 14 bases between the germline ends. This CDR3 comprises 15 residues. Germline V gene lookup returns CDR1 MDHEN and CDR2 SYDVKM.

The V gene is TRBV12-3 or TRBV12-4, the J gene TRBJ1-4; D gene uncertain. The CDR3 is made up of 15 amino acids. Trimming cost V 4 bases and J 2 bases, with 11 bases left between them. The CDR3, as DNA: TGTGCCAGCAGTTCCCGAGTTGATACTAATGAAAAACTGTTTTTT. Translating it yields CASSSRVDTNEKLFF.

V is TRBV12-3 or TRBV12-4 and J is TRBJ2-6, with 9 bases aligning to TRBD1. The CDR3 is 17 residues long. V shed 6 bases and J 5 bases; nucleotides not matched to a gene: 11. CDR3 nucleotide sequence: TGTGCCAGCAGCACACCGGACAGGGGTCCTCGGGCCAACGTCCTGACTTTC. Protein: CASSTPDRGPRANVLTF.

This sequence joins TRBV6-5 and TRBJ1-1; D is ambiguous. The V gene lost 6 bases and the J gene lost 1 base, with 9 bases spanning the gap. The CDR3 is 13 residues long. Germline lookup yields CDR1 MNHEY and CDR2 SVGAGI. CDR3 DNA sequence: TGTGCCAGCAGACCACACCAGAACACTGAAGCTTTCTTT. It is translated as CASRPHQNTEAFF.

The gene calls are TRBV7-9 and TRBJ1-1, with D possibly being TRBD1 (5 bases). CDR3 length: 15 amino acids. The ends were cut back, 2 bases at V and 2 bases at J, with 12 bases in the middle. Germline V CDR1 and CDR2: SEHNR, FQNEAQ (reference sequence). The CDR3 here is CASSLQGIGNTEAFF. The CDR3 DNA is TGTGCCAGCAGCTTACAGGGTATTGGAAACACTGAAGCTTTCTTT. The full variable domain, in which reference TRBV7-9 and TRBJ1-1 provide the parts outside the CDR3, is DTGVSQNPRHKITKRGQNVTFRCDPISEHNRLYWYRQTLGQGPEFLTYFQNEAQLEKSRLLSDRFSAERPKGSFSTLEIQRTEQGDSAMYLCASSLQGIGNTEAFFGQGTRLTVV.

Ten or more counts support this clonotype. The chain uses TRBV29-1 and TRBJ2-7; D is uncertain. Germline lookup yields CDR1 SQVTM and CDR2 ANQGSEA. Trimming took 3 bases from V and 4 from J, leaving 7 bases between them. The length of the CDR3 is 11 residues. CDR3 bases: TGCAGCGTTGAGTACAGATACGAGCAGTACTTC. Amino acids: CSVEYRYEQYF.

This clonotype was counted only a few times. CDR3 amino acids: CASRPRGLRTDTQYF. CDR3 nucleotide sequence: TGTGCCAGTCGTCCGAGGGGGCTTAGGACAGATACGCAGTATTTT. The chain has TRBV12-3 or TRBV12-4 and TRBJ2-3; 7 bases are a match to TRBD1. The CDR3 length is 15 residues. J gave up 3 bases and V 9 bases, and 12 bases lay outside the gene matches.

The chain has TRBV4-2 and TRBJ2-5; no reliable D call. The closer fit of TRBJ2-7 to the DNA end suggests the J call may be wrong. The CDR3 has 15 amino acids. In germline, CDR1 is LGHNA, CDR2 YNFKEQ. The CDR3 loop is CASSQVLARLGEQYF. The CDR3 coding sequence is TGTGCCAGCAGCCAAGTTTTAGCCCGCCTAGGCGAGCAGTACTTC.

This clonotype was seen only a few times. This chain uses TRBV20-1 with TRBJ2-7; D remains ambiguous. TRBJ2-5 explains the end of the DNA better; the J call may be wrong. The CDR3 loop spans 14 amino acids. Germline V gene data show CDR1 as DFQATT and CDR2 as SNEGSKA (reference sequence). CDR3 sequence: CSARVPLGGETQYF. In nucleotides, the CDR3 is TGCAGTGCTAGAGTTCCCTTGGGTGGAGAGACCCAGTACTTC.

The rearrangement joins TRBV20-1 to TRBJ1-1; no definite D call. The germline gives CDR1 DFQATT, CDR2 SNEGSKA (reference sequence). V lost 1 base to trimming and J lost 6 bases, with 12 bases between them. This CDR3 is built from 13 residues. Here the CDR3 reads CSARGPAGSEAFF. In DNA form, the CDR3 reads TGCAGTGCTAGAGGCCCTGCGGGGTCTGAAGCTTTCTTT.